The 18 T cell receptor beta chains presented below share a single source sample, sequenced in a study of technical replicates of blood from several donors. Method: immunoSEQ multiplex PCR; TCRdb's copy keeps in-frame clones and lacks some. The sample has 74,000 or so clones; roughly 96% are singletons. Specimen: T cells isolated from PBMCs. Receptor source: a human donor in good health.

This chain connects TRBV7-9 to TRBJ2-7; 8 bases fit TRBD1. J gave up 6 bases and V 5 bases, and 12 bases lay outside the gene matches. This CDR3 spans 15 amino acids. The germline gives CDR1 SEHNR, CDR2 FQNEAQ (reference sequence). Here the CDR3 DNA reads TGTGCCAGCAGCGGCGATTGGGGACAGGTGGGCGAGCAGTACTTC. It yields the protein CASSGDWGQVGEQYF.

V usage is TRBV19 and J usage is TRBJ2-1; 7 bases agree with TRBD2. V trimming: 4 bases; J trimming: 7 bases; junction bases outside the gene matches: 1. This CDR3 spans 12 amino acids. Germline CDR1 is LNHDA and CDR2 is SQIVND (reference sequence). CDR3 nucleotides: TGTGCCAGTAGTACCGGGGGGAATGAGCAGTTCTTC. Translating gives CASSTGGNEQFF.

This sequence joins TRBV5-6 and TRBJ2-7, with 8 bases lining up with TRBD1. Germline V gene lookup returns CDR1 SGHDT and CDR2 YYEEEE. Trimming at V came to 3 bases and at J to 13 bases, leaving 15 bases not matched to a gene. This CDR3 is built from 14 residues. CDR3 sequence (DNA): TGTGCCAGCAGCTCCCCCTGGGGCGGGGACAGGTATTACTTC. It specifies CASSSPWGGDRYYF.

The V call is TRBV6-5, the J call TRBJ1-1, with 8 bases fitting TRBD1. Germline V gene data show CDR1 as MNHEY and CDR2 as SVGAGI. With V trimmed by 0 bases and J by 7 bases, 7 bases remained unmatched. The CDR3 runs to 15 residues. The chain's CDR3 is CASSYSRTGSSEAFF. CDR3 DNA: TGTGCCAGCAGTTACTCTAGGACAGGGTCTAGTGAAGCTTTCTTT.

This chain uses TRBV28 with TRBJ2-7; D is undetermined. CDR1 is MDHEN, CDR2 SYDVKM, per germline. The V and J ends lost 3 bases and 3 bases respectively, with 12 bases between them. The CDR3 has 14 amino acids. CDR3 coding DNA: TGTGCCAGCAGTTTTCTGAACTCTCTCTACGAGCAGTACTTC. It is translated as CASSFLNSLYEQYF.

The chain combines TRBV4-2 with TRBJ2-7, with 8 bases that match TRBD2. The germline CDR1 and CDR2 sequences are LGHNA and YNFKEQ. CDR3 length: 14 amino acids. Trimming at V came to 4 bases and at J to 3 bases, leaving 5 bases not matched to a gene. The CDR3 nucleotides are TGTGCCAGCAGCCGCACTAGCGGAAACTACGAGCAGTACTTC. It translates to CASSRTSGNYEQYF.

The J gene is TRBJ2-7, the V gene TRBV5-6; D perhaps matches TRBD2 (5 bases). CDR1 and CDR2 from the germline V gene are SGHDT and YYEEEE. There are 13 residues in the CDR3. V lost 5 bases and J lost 6, with 15 bases in between. CDR3 amino acids: CASRRFDGGEQYF. The CDR3 region has the DNA TGTGCCAGCAGGAGATTCGATGGAGGCGAGCAGTACTTC.

The rearrangement uses TRBV7-8 and TRBJ1-3; D is perhaps TRBD1 (5 bases). Trimming stripped 0 bases from V and 3 bases from J, with 15 bases between. Germline CDR1 SGHVS, CDR2 FQNEAQ. This CDR3 is 17 amino acids long. Here the CDR3 DNA reads TGTGCCAGCAGCTTAGCCGTTCGGGGGGGTTTTGGAAACACCATATATTTT. Amino acid sequence: CASSLAVRGGFGNTIYF.

The chain couples TRBV10-3 to TRBJ2-5, with 8 bases identical to TRBD2. This CDR3 is built from 14 residues. The J segment lost 1 base and the V segment lost 10 bases, leaving 8 bases of the junction unmatched. Germline CDR1 is ENHRY and CDR2 is SYGVKD. The CDR3 bases are TGTGCCACAAAGACGACTAGCGCCCAAGAGACCCAGTACTTC. As protein: CATKTTSAQETQYF.

The rearrangement joins TRBV4-1 to TRBJ2-1; possible D gene TRBD2, 6 bases. The CDR3 is 14 residues long. Trimming left V 4 bases short and J 0 bases short, with 7 bases between. From germline, CDR1 is MGHRA and CDR2 YSYEKL. The CDR3, as DNA: TGCGCCAGCAGCCGGGACTTCTCCTACAATGAGCAGTTCTTC. As protein: CASSRDFSYNEQFF.

The chain couples TRBV11-3 to TRBJ1-2; no clear D. Germline assignment: CDR1 SGHNT and CDR2 YENEEA. Trimming removed 0 bases at V and 8 bases at J, with 7 bases between. The CDR3 contains 12 residues. The CDR3 nucleotides are TGTGCCAGCAGCTTAGATCCGGGAGGCTACACCTTC. Protein product: CASSLDPGGYTF.

This chain connects TRBV9 to TRBJ2-3, with D perhaps TRBD2 (6 bases). CDR3 length equals 16 residues. Germline V gene data show CDR1 as SGDLS and CDR2 as YYNGEE. V was clipped by 0 bases and J by 2 bases, with 13 bases between them. CDR3 sequence reads: CASSVGLETYTDTQYF. The CDR3 DNA is TGTGCCAGCAGCGTAGGACTAGAAACCTACACAGATACGCAGTATTTT.

The genes are TRBV5-4 and TRBJ2-1; TRBD2 matches at 10 bases. The germline CDR1 and CDR2 sequences are SGHNT and YYREEE (reference sequence). The J segment lost 9 bases and the V segment lost 9 bases, leaving 12 bases of the junction unmatched. The CDR3 length is 14 residues. The CDR3 DNA reads as TGTGCCATTTACCAGCGGGAGGGCCCTCGTGAGCAGTTCTTC. This encodes CAIYQREGPREQFF.

V usage is TRBV30 and J usage is TRBJ2-3; 12 bases fit TRBD2. Germline CDR1 is GTSNPN and CDR2 is SVGIG (reference sequence). With 4 bases clipped from V and 3 bases from J, the junction kept 17 bases outside the gene matches. This CDR3 is 19 amino acids long. CDR3 in amino acids: CAWNIVRTSGTGGTDTQYF. Here the CDR3 DNA reads TGTGCCTGGAATATCGTCCGGACTAGCGGGACGGGTGGAACAGATACGCAGTATTTT.

The J gene is TRBJ2-2, the V gene TRBV11-2; the D gene is possibly TRBD2 (5 bases). In germline, CDR1 is SGHAT, CDR2 FQNNGV. This CDR3 has 15 amino acids. The V end was cut by 6 bases, the J end by 7 bases, with 18 bases between. CDR3 bases: TGTGCCAGCAGGTCTTTCTCGGGGTCGGGCGGGGAGCTGTTTTTT. Its protein product is CASRSFSGSGGELFF.

The chain employs TRBV6-1 and TRBJ2-7; D may be TRBD2 (6 bases). Between the trimmed V and J ends, which lost 1 base and 0 bases, there was a span of 16 bases. This CDR3 has 17 amino acids. CDR1 and CDR2 from the germline V gene are MNHNS and SASEGT. CDR3 DNA: TGTGCCAGCAGTGAAGTACCCGGGCCAGCGGGCTCCTACGAGCAGTACTTC. Its translation is CASSEVPGPAGSYEQYF.

The rearrangement joins TRBV2 to TRBJ1-5; a weak D match, TRBD1 (6 bases). Trimming stripped 6 bases from V and 3 bases from J, with 12 bases between. This CDR3 comprises 14 residues. CDR1 and CDR2 from the germline V gene are SNHLY and FYNNEI. Here the CDR3 DNA reads TGTGCCAGCAGCTGGGACACCTACAATCAGCCCCAGCATTTT. Residues: CASSWDTYNQPQHF.

The chain joins TRBV11-2 to TRBJ2-4; 7 bases match TRBD1. The CDR3 has 16 residues. Germline-derived CDR1 and CDR2 are SGHAT and FQNNGV. Trimming cost V 0 bases and J 1 base; bases outside gene matches: 3. DNA of the CDR3: TGTGCCAGCAGCTTAGAACAGGGGTCCGCCAAAAACATTCAGTACTTC. Protein: CASSLEQGSAKNIQYF.